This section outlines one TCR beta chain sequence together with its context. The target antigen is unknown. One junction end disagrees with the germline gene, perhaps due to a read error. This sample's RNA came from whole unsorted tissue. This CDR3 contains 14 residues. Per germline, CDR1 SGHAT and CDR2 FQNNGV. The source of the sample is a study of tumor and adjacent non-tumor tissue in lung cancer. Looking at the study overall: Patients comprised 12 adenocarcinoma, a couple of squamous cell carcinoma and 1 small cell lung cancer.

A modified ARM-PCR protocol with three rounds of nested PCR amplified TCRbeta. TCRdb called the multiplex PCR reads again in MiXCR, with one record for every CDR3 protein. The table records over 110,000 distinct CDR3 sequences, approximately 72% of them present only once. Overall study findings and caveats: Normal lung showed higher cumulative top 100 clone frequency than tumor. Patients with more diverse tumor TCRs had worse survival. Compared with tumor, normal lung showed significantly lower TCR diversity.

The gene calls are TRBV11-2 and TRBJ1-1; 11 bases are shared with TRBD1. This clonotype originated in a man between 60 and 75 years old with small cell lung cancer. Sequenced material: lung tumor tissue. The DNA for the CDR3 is TGTGCCTGCAGCTTAGGGACAGGGGGGACTGAAGCTTTCTTT. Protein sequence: CACSLGTGGTEAFF.